The sequence of this T cell receptor (beta chain) was determined in a study of blood T cell repertoires in COVID-19. Germline CDR1 and CDR2: LGHDT and YNNKEL (reference sequence). The CDR3 sequence is 15 residues long. Trimming cost V 0 bases and J 7 bases; bases outside gene matches: 8. Clones were sequenced by immunoSEQ multiplex PCR, and TCRdb holds only the in-frame ones, with some missing. The sample carries about 380,000 clones, 85% to 90% recorded once. Allocation to cohorts depended on clinical history reported by the participants. The sequenced sample was PBMCs or T cells enriched from blood (not recorded which). This TCR came from a woman between 18 and 29 years old who had recovered from COVID-19. The chain combines TRBV3-1 (or the pseudogene TRBV3-2) with TRBJ2-5, with 7 bases fitting TRBD2. The CDR3 nucleotides read TGTGCCAGCAGCCAAGACGGCGGGGAGGGTGGGACCCAGTACTTC. Its protein product is CASSQDGGEGGTQYF.